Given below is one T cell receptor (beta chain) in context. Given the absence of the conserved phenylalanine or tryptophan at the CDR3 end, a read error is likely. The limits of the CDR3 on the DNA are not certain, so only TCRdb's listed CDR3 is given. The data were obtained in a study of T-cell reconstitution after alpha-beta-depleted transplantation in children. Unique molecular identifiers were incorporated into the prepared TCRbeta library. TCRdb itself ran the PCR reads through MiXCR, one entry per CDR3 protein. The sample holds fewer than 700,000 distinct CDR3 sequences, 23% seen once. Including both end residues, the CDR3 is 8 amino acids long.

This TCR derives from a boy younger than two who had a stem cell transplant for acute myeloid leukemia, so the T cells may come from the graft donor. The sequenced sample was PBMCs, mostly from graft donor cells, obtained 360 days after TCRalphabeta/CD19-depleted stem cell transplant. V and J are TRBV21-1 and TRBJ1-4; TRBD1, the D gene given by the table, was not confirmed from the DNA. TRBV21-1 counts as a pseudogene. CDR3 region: CASRTGGV.